This T cell receptor beta chain was identified during a study of blood T cell repertoires in COVID-19. Across the whole study: Samples of COVID-19 (acute and convalescent) were obtained from the United States, Italy and Spain. From T cells, B-cell-depleted T cells, or PBMCs came the material, which was cDNA or gDNA.

V lost 4 bases and J 0 bases, leaving 10 bases between the germline ends. This CDR3 spans 14 amino acids. Germline V gene sequence: CDR1 LGHNA, CDR2 YSLEER. As originally analysed: How many nucleated cells were present was estimated from reference gene primer amplification. The method was immunoSEQ multiplex PCR; TCRdb's version includes in-frame clones alone and lacks a portion of them. The V and J calls and the clone size are those of that table, but D and trimming were determined from the DNA. Of some 150,000 clones in the sample, approximately 83% are singletons; the top ten hold under 3.5%. Sequenced input: peripheral blood. The chain couples TRBV4-3 to TRBJ2-7, with D tentatively TRBD2 (5 bases). The clonotype originates from a man between 65 and 80 years old with acute or convalescent COVID-19. In DNA form, the CDR3 reads TGCGCCAGCAGCCGTAGCGCCCCCTCCTACGAGCAGTACTTC. It specifies CASSRSAPSYEQYF.